The clone carrying this T cell receptor (beta chain) was counted ten times or more. This specimen comes from a study of spatial heterogeneity in lung cancer. Turning to the study itself: Where available, sequencing covered follow-up PBMC samples, taken at a median of approximately 2 years after resection.

V was pared by 8 bases and J by 8 bases, with 13 bases of the junction left unmatched. CDR3 size: 14 residues. The germline gives CDR1 SQVTM, CDR2 ANQGSEA. From the 5' RACE reads, TCRdb called clonotypes with MiXCR, one entry per CDR3 protein. The sample lists tens of thousands of distinct CDR3 sequences, approximately 12% seen once, with roughly 32% in the top ten. Time point reported: blood at routine non-recurrence follow-up after resection. No cells were sorted before sequencing. The whole RNA sequenced was extracted from tumor, nontumor lung or frozen PBMC. This chain joins TRBV29-1 and TRBJ1-2, with 11 bases identical to TRBD1. The source was PBMCs, collected at follow-up. The receptor was derived from a male donor with early-stage non-small cell lung cancer. The CDR3 DNA follows: TGCAGCTCTTTAGGAGGACAGGGGGCTGGCGGCTACACCTTC. As protein: CSSLGGQGAGGYTF.